Presented here are 7 T cell receptor beta chains from one specimen sequenced in a study of cytomegalovirus exposure and HLA in healthy donors. The PCR made use of 60 Vbeta and 13 Jbeta primers. Libraries were prepared by immunoSEQ multiplex PCR; TCRdb keeps only in-frame clonotypes and omits some of them. This table has around 100,000 clones, roughly 80% appearing once. The sample consisted of PBMCs. The receptors stem from a man aged 40-49 years in good health and CMV-seronegative.

CDR3: CASSRQGEDEKLFF. CDR3 sequence (DNA): TGTGCCAGCAGCCGACAGGGAGAGGATGAAAAACTGTTTTTT. The V call is TRBV7-2, the J call TRBJ1-4, with TRBD1 matching 7 bases. CDR3 length: 14 residues. The J segment lost 6 bases and the V segment lost 5 bases, leaving 6 bases of the junction unmatched. Germline values: CDR1 SGHTA, CDR2 FQGNSA.

The chain links TRBV5-1 to TRBJ2-1; D might be TRBD2 (5 bases). Germline-derived CDR1 and CDR2 are SGHRS and YFSETQ. The CDR3 is made up of 14 amino acids. V was trimmed by 6 bases and J by 8 bases, leaving 18 bases between them. The CDR3 here is CASTVSERLDEQFF. CDR3 bases: TGCGCCAGCACGGTCTCGGAGCGGCTTGATGAGCAGTTCTTC.

The chain is built from TRBV2 and TRBJ2-3; tentatively, D is TRBD1 (6 bases). The CDR3 is made up of 14 amino acids. Trimming took 4 bases from V and 5 from J, leaving 13 bases between them. Germline CDR1 SNHLY, CDR2 FYNNEI. CDR3 nucleotide sequence: TGTGCCAGCAGTGGGCAGGGGTCTAGAGATACGCAGTATTTT. It codes for CASSGQGSRDTQYF.

This chain joins TRBV14 and TRBJ1-2; 9 nucleotides align to TRBD1. CDR1 is SGHDN and CDR2 is FVKESK in the germline V gene. With V trimmed by 1 base and J by 5 bases, 2 bases remained unmatched. The CDR3 length is 14 residues. The CDR3 protein is CASSQGQGGYGYTF. The CDR3 nucleotides read TGTGCCAGCAGCCAAGGACAGGGGGGATATGGCTACACCTTC.

This chain uses TRBV18 with TRBJ2-1; 12 nucleotides match TRBD2. V lost 2 bases and J lost 1; bases outside the gene matches: 12. The CDR3 is 20 amino acids. The germline V gene has CDR1 KGHSH and CDR2 LQKENI. CDR3 sequence reads: CASSPTTSGGPPGSYNEQFF. The DNA of the CDR3 is TGTGCCAGCTCACCAACAACTAGCGGGGGGCCCCCAGGGTCCTACAATGAGCAGTTCTTC.

This clone was seen just once. The junction shows a germline mismatch at one end, possibly a read error. This rearrangement joins TRBV5-1 to TRBJ1-3; D may be TRBD1 (5 bases). This CDR3 has 17 amino acids. In germline, CDR1 is SGHRS, CDR2 YFSETQ. In DNA, the CDR3 is TGCGCCAGCAGCTTGACCCCAAACAGGAACTCTGGAAACACCACATATTTT. Translating it yields CASSLTPNRNSGNTTYF.

A single count supports this clone. V usage is TRBV11-2 and J usage is TRBJ2-1, with D possibly TRBD2 on 6 matching bases. CDR1 and CDR2 (germline): SGHAT, FQNNGV. The CDR3 has 13 amino acids. Trimming left V 3 bases short and J 4 bases short, with 7 bases between. The CDR3 DNA sequence: TGTGCCAGCAGCTTGGGGGGTTACAATGAGCAGTTCTTC. It encodes CASSLGGYNEQFF.